This T cell receptor (beta chain) was documented in a study of blood T cell repertoires in COVID-19. Study information: Samples taken during acute and convalescent COVID-19 were collected in the United States, Italy and Spain. Sources were T cells, B-cell-depleted T cells, or PBMCs; the material itself was cDNA or gDNA.

In the original workflow: Amplifying reference gene primers gave estimates of nucleated cell counts. TCRdb's copy holds only in-frame clones and misses some; the assay was immunoSEQ multiplex PCR. V and J calls and clone size are given by that table; D and trimming were obtained from the DNA. The sample consists of about 78,000 clones, over 75% of them appearing once. The CDR3 loop spans 11 amino acids. From germline, CDR1 is MNHEY and CDR2 SVGAGI. The sequencing input was peripheral blood. This TCR was recovered from a man in his sixties or seventies with active or convalescent COVID-19. This chain joins TRBV6-5 and TRBJ2-2; 8 bases match TRBD2. CDR3: CASGRSGELFF. The DNA for the CDR3 is TGTGCGAGCGGGAGATCCGGGGAGCTGTTTTTT.